The rows below give T cell receptor beta chains drawn from one sample of a study of response to subunit inactivated influenza vaccine. TCRdb fed the RT-PCR reads into MiXCR, producing one record per CDR3 protein. The data show 150,000 to 200,000 distinct CDR3 sequences, approximately 12% seen once. These data were also filed under a second study, of T cells expressing NK-cell markers.

Sequencing used CD8+ T cells sorted from PBMCs, obtained less than 13 days after vaccination. The source of these receptors is a man aged 50 to 60 who received an inactivated influenza vaccine. Each CDR3 is given with its conserved first and last residue. The D gene is left open where the match is weak. Size is stated for part of the rows, as once, few or many counts, or as a class when the clone is expanded.

V gene: TRBV15; D gene: TRBD2; J gene: TRBJ2-3; clone size: NA; CDR3 DNA: TGTGCCACCGAAAGACTAGCGGGGGCCGAAGCCACAGATACGCAGTATTTT; CDR3 protein: CATERLAGAEATDTQYF
V gene: TRBV6-5; D gene: NA; J gene: TRBJ2-2; clone size: few; CDR3 DNA: TGTGCCAGCAGTTACTTCCCCCGGCAGGGGGGGTTCGGGGAGCTGTTTTTT; CDR3 protein: CASSYFPRQGGFGELFF
V gene: TRBV7-9; D gene: NA; J gene: TRBJ2-7; clone size: few; CDR3 DNA: TGTGCCAGCAGCCTACCCCCTAGCAGCTCCTACGAGCAGTACTTC; CDR3 protein: CASSLPPSSSYEQYF
V gene: TRBV28; D gene: NA; J gene: TRBJ2-3; clone size: few; CDR3 DNA: TGTGCCAGCAGTTTGGTAGGCAGGACTCATAGCACAGATACGCAGTATTTT; CDR3 protein: CASSLVGRTHSTDTQYF
V gene: TRBV27; D gene: TRBD1; J gene: TRBJ2-6; clone size: NA; CDR3 DNA: TGTGCCAGCAGTTCCGGCCCGACAGGGGCTGGGGCCAACGTCCTGACTTTC; CDR3 protein: CASSSGPTGAGANVLTF
V gene: TRBV4-3; D gene: TRBD2; J gene: TRBJ2-4; clone size: NA; CDR3 DNA: TGCGCCAGCAGCCAAGCCGGGACTAGCCGCCAGGCGCGCATTCAGTACTTC; CDR3 protein: CASSQAGTSRQARIQYF
V gene: TRBV28; D gene: TRBD2; J gene: TRBJ2-5; clone size: NA; CDR3 DNA: TGTGCCAGCAGGCCCTCCTTATTCCCGGGGGGTGGGACCCAGTACTTC; CDR3 protein: CASRPSLFPGGGTQYF
V gene: TRBV24-1; D gene: NA; J gene: TRBJ1-3; clone size: many; CDR3 DNA: TGTGCCACCAGTGACTGGTCCGGAAACACCATATATTTT; CDR3 protein: CATSDWSGNTIYF
V gene: TRBV3-1; D gene: NA; J gene: TRBJ2-2; clone size: many; CDR3 DNA: TGTGCCAGCAGCCCACAGTACACCGGGGAGCTGTTTTTT; CDR3 protein: CASSPQYTGELFF
V gene: TRBV20-1; D gene: TRBD2; J gene: TRBJ2-3; clone size: NA; CDR3 DNA: TGCAGTGCTTCCCCCGAACTAGCGGGGGACTCAGATACGCAGTATTTT; CDR3 protein: CSASPELAGDSDTQYF
V gene: TRBV6-2/TRBV6-3; D gene: TRBD1; J gene: TRBJ2-5; clone size: few; CDR3 DNA: TGTGCCAGCAGCCGGGACAGGGTAAAACCTGATCAAGAGACCCAGTACTTC; CDR3 protein: CASSRDRVKPDQETQYF
V gene: TRBV5-1; D gene: NA; J gene: TRBJ2-7; clone size: NA; CDR3 DNA: TGCGCCAGCAGCCAGACGTACGATGGGTACGAGCAGTACTTC; CDR3 protein: CASSQTYDGYEQYF
V gene: TRBV28; D gene: TRBD1; J gene: TRBJ2-1; clone size: many; CDR3 DNA: TGTGCCAGCAGCATAGGGGGCGCCAATGAGCAGTTCTTC; CDR3 protein: CASSIGGANEQFF
V gene: TRBV28; D gene: TRBD1; J gene: TRBJ1-5; clone size: few; CDR3 DNA: TGTGCCAGCAGCCCGACAGGGATGCAGCCCCAGCATTTT; CDR3 protein: CASSPTGMQPQHF
V gene: TRBV5-5; D gene: NA; J gene: TRBJ2-7; clone size: NA; CDR3 DNA: TGTGCCAGCAGCCCCATCCCAACCTACGAGCAGTACTTC; CDR3 protein: CASSPIPTYEQYF